This T cell receptor beta chain was obtained from a study of T cell repertoires in cytomegalovirus infection. Study at large: Public signatures in TCR beta pointed to CMV infection and matching HLA type. Study conclusions and caveats: The study found HLA-C-restricted CMV-specific TCR beta clonotypes dominating the ex vivo response. Cumulative public TCR beta family frequency identified CMV carriers with the relevant HLA.

Germline V gives CDR1 ENHRY, CDR2 SYGVKD. This CDR3 has 16 residues. J gave up 1 base and V 6 bases, and 9 bases lay outside the gene matches. This clonotype was seen at least ten times. The antigen remains undetermined. MiXCR was run by TCRdb on the reads, yielding one entry per CDR3 protein. This sample carries around 130,000 distinct CDR3 sequences, 7% to 9.5% of them seen once, and the ten largest clones take over 9%. Source material: PBMCs. The receptor's source is a human donor in good health (CMV status not recorded). Some clones in this sample may be carry-over from other donors' samples. The genes are TRBV10-3 and TRBJ2-3; 8 bases map to TRBD2. CDR3 loop: CAISSFSGGRTDTQYF. The CDR3 DNA is TGTGCCATCAGCAGCTTCAGCGGGGGACGCACAGATACGCAGTATTTT.